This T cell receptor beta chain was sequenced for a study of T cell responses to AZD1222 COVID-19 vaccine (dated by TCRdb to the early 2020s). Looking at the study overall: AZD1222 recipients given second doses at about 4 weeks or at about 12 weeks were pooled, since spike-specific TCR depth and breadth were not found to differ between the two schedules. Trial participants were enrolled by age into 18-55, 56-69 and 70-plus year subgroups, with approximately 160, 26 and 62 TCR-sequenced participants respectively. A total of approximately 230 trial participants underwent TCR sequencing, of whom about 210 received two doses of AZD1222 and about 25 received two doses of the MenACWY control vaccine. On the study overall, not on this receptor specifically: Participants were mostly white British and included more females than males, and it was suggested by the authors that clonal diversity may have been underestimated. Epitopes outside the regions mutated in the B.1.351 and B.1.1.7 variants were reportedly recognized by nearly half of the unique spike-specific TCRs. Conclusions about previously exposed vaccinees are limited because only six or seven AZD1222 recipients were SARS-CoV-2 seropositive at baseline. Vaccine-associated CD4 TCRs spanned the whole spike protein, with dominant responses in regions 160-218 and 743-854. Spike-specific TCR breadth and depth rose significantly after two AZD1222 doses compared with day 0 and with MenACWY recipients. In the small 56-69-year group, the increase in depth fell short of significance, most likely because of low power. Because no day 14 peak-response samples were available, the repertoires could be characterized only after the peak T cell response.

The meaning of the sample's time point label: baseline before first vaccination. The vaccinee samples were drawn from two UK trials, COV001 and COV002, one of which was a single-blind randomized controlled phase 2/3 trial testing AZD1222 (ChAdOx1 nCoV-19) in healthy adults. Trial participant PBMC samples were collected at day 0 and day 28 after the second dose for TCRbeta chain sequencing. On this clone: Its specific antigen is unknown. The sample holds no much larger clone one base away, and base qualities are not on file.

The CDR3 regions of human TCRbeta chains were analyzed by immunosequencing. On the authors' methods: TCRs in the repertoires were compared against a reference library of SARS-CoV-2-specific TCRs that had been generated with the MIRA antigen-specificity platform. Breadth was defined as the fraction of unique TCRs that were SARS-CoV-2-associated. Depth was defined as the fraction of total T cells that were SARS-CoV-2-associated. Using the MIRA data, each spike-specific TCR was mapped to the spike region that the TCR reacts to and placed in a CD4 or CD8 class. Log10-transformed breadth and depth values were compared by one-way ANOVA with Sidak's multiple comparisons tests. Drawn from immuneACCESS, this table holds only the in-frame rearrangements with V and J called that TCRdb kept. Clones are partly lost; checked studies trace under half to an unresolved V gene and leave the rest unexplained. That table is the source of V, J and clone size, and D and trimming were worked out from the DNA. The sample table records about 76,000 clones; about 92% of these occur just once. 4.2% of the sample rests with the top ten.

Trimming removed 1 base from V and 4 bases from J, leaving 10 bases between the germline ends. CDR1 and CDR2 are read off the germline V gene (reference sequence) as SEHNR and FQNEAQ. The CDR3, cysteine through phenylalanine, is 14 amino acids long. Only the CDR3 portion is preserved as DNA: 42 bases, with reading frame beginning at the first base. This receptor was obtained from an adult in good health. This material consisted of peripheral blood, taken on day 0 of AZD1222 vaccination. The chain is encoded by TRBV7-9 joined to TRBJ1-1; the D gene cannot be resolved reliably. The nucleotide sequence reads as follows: TGTGCCAGCAGCTTAGAAACCGTTAGCACTGAAGCTTTCTTT. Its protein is CASSLETVSTEAFF.